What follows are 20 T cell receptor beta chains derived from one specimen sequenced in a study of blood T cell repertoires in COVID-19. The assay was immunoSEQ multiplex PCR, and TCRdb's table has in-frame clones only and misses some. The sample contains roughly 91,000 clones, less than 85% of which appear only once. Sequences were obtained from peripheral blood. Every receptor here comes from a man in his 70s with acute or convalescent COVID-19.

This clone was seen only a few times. The CDR3 DNA reads TGTGCCAGCACAGGGTGGGCCAGAAATTACGAGCAGTACGTC. It specifies CASTGWARNYEQYV. The chain joins TRBV2 to TRBJ2-7; the D gene is possibly TRBD1 (5 bases). V gave up 7 bases and J gave up 4 bases, with 17 bases separating them. The CDR3 loop spans 14 amino acids. Germline loops: CDR1 SNHLY, CDR2 FYNNEI.

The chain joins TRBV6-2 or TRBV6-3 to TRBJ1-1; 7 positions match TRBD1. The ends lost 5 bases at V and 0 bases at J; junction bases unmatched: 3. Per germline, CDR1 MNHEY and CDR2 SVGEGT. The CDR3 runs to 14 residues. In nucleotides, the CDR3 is TGTGCCAGCAGTCAGGACAGGATGAACACTGAAGCTTTCTTT. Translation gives CASSQDRMNTEAFF.

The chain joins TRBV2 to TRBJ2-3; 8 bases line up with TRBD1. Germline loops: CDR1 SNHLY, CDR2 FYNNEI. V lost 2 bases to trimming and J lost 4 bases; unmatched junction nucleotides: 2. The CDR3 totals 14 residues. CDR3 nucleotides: TGTGCCAGCAGTGAACAGGGGGCGGCAGATACGCAGTATTTT. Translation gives CASSEQGAADTQYF. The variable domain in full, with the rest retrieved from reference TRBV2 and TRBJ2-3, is EPEVTQTPSHQVTQMGQEVILRCVPISNHLYFYWYRQILGQKVEFLVSFYNNEISEKSEIFDDQFSVERPDGSNFTLKIRSTKLEDSAMYFCASSEQGAADTQYFGPGTRLTVL.

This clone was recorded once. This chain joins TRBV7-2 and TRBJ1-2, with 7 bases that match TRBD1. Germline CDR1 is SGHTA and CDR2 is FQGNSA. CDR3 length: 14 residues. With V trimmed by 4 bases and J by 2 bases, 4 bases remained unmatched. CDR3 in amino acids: CASSSQTGNYGYTF. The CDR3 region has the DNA TGTGCCAGCAGCTCACAGACAGGGAACTATGGCTACACCTTC.

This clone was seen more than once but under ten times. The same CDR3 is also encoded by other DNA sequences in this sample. CDR3 DNA sequence: TGCGCCAGCAGCCAAGAAGGCAGGGAAGAGACCCAGTACTTC. Translation: CASSQEGREETQYF. The rearrangement uses TRBV4-1 and TRBJ2-5; D is possibly TRBD1 (5 bases). The V end was cut by 0 bases, the J end by 3 bases, with 8 bases between. The CDR3 has 14 residues. From germline, CDR1 is MGHRA and CDR2 YSYEKL.

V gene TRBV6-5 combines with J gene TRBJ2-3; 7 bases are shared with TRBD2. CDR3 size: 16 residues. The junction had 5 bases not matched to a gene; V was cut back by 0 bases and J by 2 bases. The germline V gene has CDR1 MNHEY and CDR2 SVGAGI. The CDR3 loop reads CASSYSASGYTDTQYF. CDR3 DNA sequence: TGTGCCAGCAGTTACTCGGCTAGCGGTTACACAGATACGCAGTATTTT.

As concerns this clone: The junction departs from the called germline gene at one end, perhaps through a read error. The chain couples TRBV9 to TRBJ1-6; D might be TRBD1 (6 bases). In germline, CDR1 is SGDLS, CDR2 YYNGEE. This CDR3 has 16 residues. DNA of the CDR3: TGTGCCAGCAGCGTAGGGGAGGGAAGGGGGAATTCGCCCCTCCACTTT. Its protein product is CASSVGEGRGNSPLHF.

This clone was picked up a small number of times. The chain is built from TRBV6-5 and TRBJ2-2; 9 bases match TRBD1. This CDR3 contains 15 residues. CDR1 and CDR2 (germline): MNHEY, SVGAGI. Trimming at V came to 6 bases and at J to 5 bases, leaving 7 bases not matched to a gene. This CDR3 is CASSVPGQGTGELFF. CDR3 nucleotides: TGTGCCAGCAGCGTCCCGGGACAGGGAACCGGGGAGCTGTTTTTT.

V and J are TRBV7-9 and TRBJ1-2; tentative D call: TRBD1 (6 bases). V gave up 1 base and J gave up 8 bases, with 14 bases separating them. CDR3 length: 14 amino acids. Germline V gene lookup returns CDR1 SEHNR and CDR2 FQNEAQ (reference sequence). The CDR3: CASSLDGAGEGYTF. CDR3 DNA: TGTGCCAGCAGCTTAGACGGTGCAGGGGAAGGCTACACCTTC. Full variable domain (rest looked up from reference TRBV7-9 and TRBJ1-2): DTGVSQNPRHKITKRGQNVTFRCDPISEHNRLYWYRQTLGQGPEFLTYFQNEAQLEKSRLLSDRFSAERPKGSFSTLEIQRTEQGDSAMYLCASSLDGAGEGYTFGSGTRLTVV.

CDR3 region: CASSLLAGTLYEQYF. The CDR3 DNA reads TGTGCCAGCAGTTTACTAGCGGGAACCCTCTACGAGCAGTACTTC. The V call is TRBV6-6, the J call TRBJ2-7; the match to TRBD2 covers 10 bases. From germline, CDR1 is MNHNY and CDR2 SVGAGI (reference sequence). CDR3 size: 15 residues. Trimming at V came to 4 bases and at J to 3 bases, leaving 6 bases not matched to a gene.

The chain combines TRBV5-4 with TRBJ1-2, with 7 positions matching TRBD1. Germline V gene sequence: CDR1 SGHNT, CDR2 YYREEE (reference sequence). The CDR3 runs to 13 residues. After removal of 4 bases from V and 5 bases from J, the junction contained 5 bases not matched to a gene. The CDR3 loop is CASSLEQGYGYTF. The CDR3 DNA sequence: TGTGCCAGCAGCCTCGAACAGGGGTATGGCTACACCTTC.

The CDR3 reads CASSRIAAGKGDGYTF. The CDR3 DNA reads TGTGCCAGCAGCCGGATAGCTGCAGGGAAGGGTGATGGCTACACCTTC. The rearrangement links TRBV5-4 to TRBJ1-2; D may be TRBD1 (5 bases). CDR3 length: 16 residues. V gave up 4 bases and J gave up 6 bases, with 22 bases separating them. Per germline, CDR1 SGHNT and CDR2 YYREEE (reference sequence).

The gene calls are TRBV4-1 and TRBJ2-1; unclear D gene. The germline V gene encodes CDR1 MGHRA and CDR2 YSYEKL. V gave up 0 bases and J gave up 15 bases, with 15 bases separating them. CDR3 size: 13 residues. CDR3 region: CASSQDEGRSWFF. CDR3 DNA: TGCGCCAGCAGCCAAGATGAAGGCAGGTCCTGGTTCTTC.

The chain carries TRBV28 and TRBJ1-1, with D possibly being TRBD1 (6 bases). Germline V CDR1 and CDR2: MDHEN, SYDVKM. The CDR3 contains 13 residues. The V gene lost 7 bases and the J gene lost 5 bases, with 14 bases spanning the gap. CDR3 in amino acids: CASNEAGATEAFF. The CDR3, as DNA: TGTGCCAGCAACGAGGCGGGGGCAACTGAAGCTTTCTTT.

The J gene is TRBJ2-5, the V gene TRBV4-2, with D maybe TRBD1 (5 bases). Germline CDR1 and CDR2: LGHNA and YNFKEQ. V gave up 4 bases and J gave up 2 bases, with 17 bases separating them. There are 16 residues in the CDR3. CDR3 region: CASSPLVDSQQETQYF. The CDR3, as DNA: TGTGCCAGCAGCCCCCTGGTCGACAGCCAACAAGAGACCCAGTACTTC.

The CDR3 reads CASSAGQEGNQPQHF. CDR3 nucleotide sequence: TGTGCCAGCAGTGCGGGACAGGAGGGCAATCAGCCCCAGCATTTT. The rearrangement links TRBV2 to TRBJ1-5, with 8 bases that match TRBD1. The V gene end was trimmed by 4 bases and the J gene end by 2 bases; junction bases not matched to a gene: 4. The CDR3 sequence is 15 residues long. Germline lookup yields CDR1 SNHLY and CDR2 FYNNEI.

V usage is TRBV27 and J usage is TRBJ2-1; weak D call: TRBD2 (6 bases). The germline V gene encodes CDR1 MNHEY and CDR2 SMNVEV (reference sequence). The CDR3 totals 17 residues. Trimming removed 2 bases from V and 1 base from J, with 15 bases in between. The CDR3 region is CASSLLFGGTSYNEQFF. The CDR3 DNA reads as TGTGCCAGCAGTTTACTATTCGGCGGGACTTCCTACAATGAGCAGTTCTTC.

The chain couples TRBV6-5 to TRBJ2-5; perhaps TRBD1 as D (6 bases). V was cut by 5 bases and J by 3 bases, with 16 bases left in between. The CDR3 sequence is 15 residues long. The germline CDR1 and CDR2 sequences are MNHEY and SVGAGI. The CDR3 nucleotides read TGTGCCAGCAGTCCCCACAGGGTAGTCAAAGAGACCCAGTACTTC. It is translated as CASSPHRVVKETQYF.

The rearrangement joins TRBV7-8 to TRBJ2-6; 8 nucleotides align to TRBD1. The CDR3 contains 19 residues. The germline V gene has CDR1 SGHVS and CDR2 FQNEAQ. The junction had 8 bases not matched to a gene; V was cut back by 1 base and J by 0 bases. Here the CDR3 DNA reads TGTGCCAGCAGCTTAGAAGACAGGGGTTTTTTCTCTGGGGCCAACGTCCTGACTTTC. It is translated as CASSLEDRGFFSGANVLTF.

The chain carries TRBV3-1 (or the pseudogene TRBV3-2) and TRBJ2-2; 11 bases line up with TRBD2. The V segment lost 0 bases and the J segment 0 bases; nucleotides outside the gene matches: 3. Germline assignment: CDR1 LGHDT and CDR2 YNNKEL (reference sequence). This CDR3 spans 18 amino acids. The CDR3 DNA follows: TGTGCCAGCAGCCAAGATAGGGGACTAGCGGCGAACACCGGGGAGCTGTTTTTT. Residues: CASSQDRGLAANTGELFF.